This TCR beta chain was identified in a study of T cells in Graves' hyperthyroidism and ophthalmopathy. On the study more broadly: Once the initial diagnosis was made, peripheral blood was obtained before any treatment.

Study-wide findings and caveats: Clonotypes that were expanded in thyroid above 0.001 mostly appeared in blood too.

The CDR3 regions of TCR beta were amplified from RNA transcripts. In the first-round RT-PCR of the TCR CDR3, the HTBI primer set was used. TCRdb redid the calling of the multiplex PCR reads with MiXCR, one entry per CDR3 protein. This table holds about 520,000 distinct CDR3 sequences, around 22% found once. This clonotype was recorded at least ten times. Its antigen remains unidentified. Mismatch with germline at one junction end may stem from a read error. The germline CDR1 and CDR2 sequences are MNHNS and SASEGT. The CDR3 covers 13 residues. The receptor was derived from a woman aged 25-40 years with Graves' ophthalmopathy. The sequencing input was blood. The chain recombines TRBV6-1 with TRBJ1-2, with D tentatively TRBD1 (5 bases). Here the CDR3 reads CASSEVGGDGYAF. The CDR3 bases are TGTGCCAGCAGTGAGGTCGGGGGGGACGGCTACGCCTTC.